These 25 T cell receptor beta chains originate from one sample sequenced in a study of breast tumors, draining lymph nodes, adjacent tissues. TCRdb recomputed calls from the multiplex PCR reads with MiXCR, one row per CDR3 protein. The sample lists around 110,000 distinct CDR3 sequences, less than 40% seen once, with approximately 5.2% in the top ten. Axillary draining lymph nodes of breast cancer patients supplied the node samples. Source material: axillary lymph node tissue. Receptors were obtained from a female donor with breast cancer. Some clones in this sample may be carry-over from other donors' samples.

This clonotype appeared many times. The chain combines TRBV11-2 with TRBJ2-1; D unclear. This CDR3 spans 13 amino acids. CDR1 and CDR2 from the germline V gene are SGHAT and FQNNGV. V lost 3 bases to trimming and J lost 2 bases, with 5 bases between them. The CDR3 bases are TGTGCCAGCAGCTTTGGTACCTACAATGAGCAGTTCTTC. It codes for CASSFGTYNEQFF.

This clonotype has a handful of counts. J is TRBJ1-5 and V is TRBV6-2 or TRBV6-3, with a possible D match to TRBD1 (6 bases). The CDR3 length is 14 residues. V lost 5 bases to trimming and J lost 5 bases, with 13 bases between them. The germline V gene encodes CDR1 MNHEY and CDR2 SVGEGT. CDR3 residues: CASSPRTDDQPQHF. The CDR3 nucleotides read TGTGCCAGCAGTCCCCGGACAGACGATCAGCCCCAGCATTTT.

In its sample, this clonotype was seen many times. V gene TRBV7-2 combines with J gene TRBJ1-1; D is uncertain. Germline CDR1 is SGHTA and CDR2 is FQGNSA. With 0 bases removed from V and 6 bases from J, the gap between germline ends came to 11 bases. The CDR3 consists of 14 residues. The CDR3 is CASSLALARPEAFF. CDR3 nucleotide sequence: TGTGCCAGCAGCTTAGCGCTAGCGCGTCCTGAAGCTTTCTTT.

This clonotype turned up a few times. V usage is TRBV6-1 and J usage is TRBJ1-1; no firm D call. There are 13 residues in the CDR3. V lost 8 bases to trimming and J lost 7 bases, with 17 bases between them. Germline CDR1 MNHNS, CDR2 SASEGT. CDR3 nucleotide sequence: TGTGCCAGCGTGTGGACGGATACTTTTGAAGCTTTCTTT. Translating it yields CASVWTDTFEAFF.

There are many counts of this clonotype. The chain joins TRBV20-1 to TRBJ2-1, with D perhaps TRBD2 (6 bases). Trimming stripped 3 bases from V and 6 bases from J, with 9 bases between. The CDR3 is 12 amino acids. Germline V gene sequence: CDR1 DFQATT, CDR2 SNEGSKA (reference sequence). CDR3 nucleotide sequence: TGCAGTGCTAGCGGGGGTAGCAATGAGCAGTTCTTC. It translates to CSASGGSNEQFF.

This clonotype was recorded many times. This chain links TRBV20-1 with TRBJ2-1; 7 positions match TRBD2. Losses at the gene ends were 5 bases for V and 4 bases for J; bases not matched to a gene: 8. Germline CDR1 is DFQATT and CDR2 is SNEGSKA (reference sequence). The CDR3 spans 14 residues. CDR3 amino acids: CSARGLVRYNEQFF. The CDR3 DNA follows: TGCAGTGCTCGAGGACTAGTAAGATACAATGAGCAGTTCTTC.

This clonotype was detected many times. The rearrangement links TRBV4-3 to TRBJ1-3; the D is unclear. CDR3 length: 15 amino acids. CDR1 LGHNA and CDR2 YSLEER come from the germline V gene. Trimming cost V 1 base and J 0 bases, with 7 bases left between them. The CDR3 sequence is CASSQGSSSGNTIYF. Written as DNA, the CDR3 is TGCGCCAGCAGCCAAGGGAGCTCCTCTGGAAACACCATATATTTT.

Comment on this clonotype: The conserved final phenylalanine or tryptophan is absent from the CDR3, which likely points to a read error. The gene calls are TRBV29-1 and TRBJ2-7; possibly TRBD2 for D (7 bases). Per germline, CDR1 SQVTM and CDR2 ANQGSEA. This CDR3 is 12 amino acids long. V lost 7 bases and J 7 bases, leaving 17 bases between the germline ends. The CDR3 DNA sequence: TGCAGCGCTACCGCGGGGGCTAGGGAGCAGTACCTC. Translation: CSATAGAREQYL.

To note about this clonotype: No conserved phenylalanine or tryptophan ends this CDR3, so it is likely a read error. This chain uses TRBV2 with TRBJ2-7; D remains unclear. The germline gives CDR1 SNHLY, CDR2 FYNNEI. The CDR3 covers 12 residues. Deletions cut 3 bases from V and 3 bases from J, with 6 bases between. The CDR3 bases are TGTGCCAGCAGTGAGCAGGTCTACGAGCAGTACTCC. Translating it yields CASSEQVYEQYS.

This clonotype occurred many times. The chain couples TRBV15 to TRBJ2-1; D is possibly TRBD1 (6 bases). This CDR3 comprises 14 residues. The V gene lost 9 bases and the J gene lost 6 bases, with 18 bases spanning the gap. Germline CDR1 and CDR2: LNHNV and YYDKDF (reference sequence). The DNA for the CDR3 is TGTGCCACTACAGTTGGGGGCAATGGCAATGAGCAGTTCTTC. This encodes CATTVGGNGNEQFF.

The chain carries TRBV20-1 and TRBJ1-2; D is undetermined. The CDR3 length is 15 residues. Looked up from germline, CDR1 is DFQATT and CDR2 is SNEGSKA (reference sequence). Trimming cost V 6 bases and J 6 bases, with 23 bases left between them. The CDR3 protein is CSARFNGGGRDGYTF. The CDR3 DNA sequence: TGCAGTGCCAGATTTAATGGAGGAGGCAGAGATGGCTACACCTTC.

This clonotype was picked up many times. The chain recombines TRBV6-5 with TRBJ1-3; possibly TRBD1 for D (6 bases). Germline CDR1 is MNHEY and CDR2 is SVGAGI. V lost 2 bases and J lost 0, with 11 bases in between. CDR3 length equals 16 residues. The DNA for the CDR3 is TGTGCCAGCAGTTACGGACAGCCGAGCTCTGGAAACACCATATATTTT. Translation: CASSYGQPSSGNTIYF.

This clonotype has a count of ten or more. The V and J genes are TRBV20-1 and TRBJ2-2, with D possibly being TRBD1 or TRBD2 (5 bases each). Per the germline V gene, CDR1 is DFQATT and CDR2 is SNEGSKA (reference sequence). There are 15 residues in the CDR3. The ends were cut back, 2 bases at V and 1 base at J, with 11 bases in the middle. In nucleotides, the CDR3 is TGCAGTGCTAGACCCGGGACCGTGAACACCGGGGAGCTGTTTTTT. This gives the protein CSARPGTVNTGELFF.

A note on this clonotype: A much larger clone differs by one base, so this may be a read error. CDR3 nucleotides: TGTGCCAGCAGTAGTTTCCGTTCGCGGGACACCGGGGAGCCGTTTTTT. It encodes CASSSFRSRDTGEPFF. The V call is TRBV6-6, the J call TRBJ2-2, with D perhaps being TRBD1 or TRBD2 (6 bases each). This CDR3 is 16 amino acids long. Per germline, CDR1 MNHNY and CDR2 SVGAGI (reference sequence).

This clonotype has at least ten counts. The CDR3 is CASGFNRTSGLLYEQYF. The CDR3 region has the DNA TGTGCTAGTGGTTTCAACCGGACTAGCGGGCTTCTTTACGAGCAGTACTTC. The genes are TRBV12-5 and TRBJ2-7; 11 bases are a match to TRBD2. V shed 3 bases and J 4 bases; nucleotides not matched to a gene: 11. The CDR3 is 17 amino acids. CDR1 and CDR2 from the germline V gene are LGHNT and FRNRAP.

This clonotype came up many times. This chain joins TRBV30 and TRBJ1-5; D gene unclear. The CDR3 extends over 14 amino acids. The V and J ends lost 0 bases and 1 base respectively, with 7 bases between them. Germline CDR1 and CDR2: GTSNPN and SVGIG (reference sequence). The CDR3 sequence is CAWSVTTSNQPQHF. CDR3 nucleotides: TGTGCCTGGAGTGTAACCACGAGCAATCAGCCCCAGCATTTT.

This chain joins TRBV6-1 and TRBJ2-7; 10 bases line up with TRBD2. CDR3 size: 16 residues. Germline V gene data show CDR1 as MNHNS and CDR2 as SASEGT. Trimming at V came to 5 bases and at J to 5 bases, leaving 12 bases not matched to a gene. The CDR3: CASSHGASGSIDEQYF. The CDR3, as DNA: TGTGCCAGCAGTCACGGAGCTAGCGGGAGTATCGACGAGCAGTACTTC.

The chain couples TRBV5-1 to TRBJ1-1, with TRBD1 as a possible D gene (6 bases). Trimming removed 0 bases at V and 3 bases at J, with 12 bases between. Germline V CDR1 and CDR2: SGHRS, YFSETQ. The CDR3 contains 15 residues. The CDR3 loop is CASSLVGRGDTEAFF. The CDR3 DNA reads TGCGCCAGCAGCTTGGTGGGCAGGGGCGACACTGAAGCTTTCTTT.

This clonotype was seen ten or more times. The CDR3 nucleotides are TGTGCCAGCAGCTTTGGGACCAACAATGAGCAGTTCTTC. It is translated as CASSFGTNNEQFF. The chain employs TRBV11-3 and TRBJ2-1; D is tentatively TRBD1 or TRBD2 (5 bases each). The CDR3 spans 13 residues. Germline CDR1 is SGHNT and CDR2 is YENEEA. The V end lost 3 bases, the J end lost 5 bases, and 8 bases lay between the germline ends.

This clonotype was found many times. CDR3 in DNA: TGCAGTGCGCCTGGTAACACTGAAGCTTTCTTT. Protein: CSAPGNTEAFF. The chain couples TRBV20-1 to TRBJ1-1, with D uncertain. Germline V lookup: CDR1 DFQATT, CDR2 SNEGSKA (reference sequence). Trimming took 6 bases from V and 2 from J, leaving 7 bases between them. CDR3 length equals 11 residues.

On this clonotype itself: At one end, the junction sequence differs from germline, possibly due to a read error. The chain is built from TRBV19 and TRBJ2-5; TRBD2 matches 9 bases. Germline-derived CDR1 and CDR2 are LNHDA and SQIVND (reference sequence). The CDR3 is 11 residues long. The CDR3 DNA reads TGTGCCAGCAGGGGCGGGGGGGCCCCGGTCTTC. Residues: CASRGGGAPVF.

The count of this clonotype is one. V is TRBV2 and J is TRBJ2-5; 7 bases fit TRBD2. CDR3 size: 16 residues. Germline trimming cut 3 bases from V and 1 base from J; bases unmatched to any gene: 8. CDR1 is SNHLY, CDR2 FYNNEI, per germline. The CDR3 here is CASSEVGGGLQETQYF. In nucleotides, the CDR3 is TGTGCCAGCAGTGAGGTTGGCGGGGGACTCCAAGAGACCCAGTACTTC. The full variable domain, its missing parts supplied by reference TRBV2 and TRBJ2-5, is EPEVTQTPSHQVTQMGQEVILRCVPISNHLYFYWYRQILGQKVEFLVSFYNNEISEKSEIFDDQFSVERPDGSNFTLKIRSTKLEDSAMYFCASSEVGGGLQETQYFGPGTRLLVL.

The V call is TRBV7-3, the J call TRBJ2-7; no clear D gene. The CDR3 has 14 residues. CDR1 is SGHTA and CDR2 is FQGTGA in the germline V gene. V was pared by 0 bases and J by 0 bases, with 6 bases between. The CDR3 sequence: CASSLTRSSYEQYF. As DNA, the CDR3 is TGTGCCAGCAGCTTAACGCGGAGCTCCTACGAGCAGTACTTC. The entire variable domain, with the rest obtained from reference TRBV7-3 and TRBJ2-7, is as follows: GAGVSQTPSNKVTEKGKYVELRCDPISGHTALYWYRQSLGQGPEFLIYFQGTGAADDSGLPNDRFFAVRPEGSVSTLKIQRTERGDSAVYLCASSLTRSSYEQYFGPGTRLTVT.

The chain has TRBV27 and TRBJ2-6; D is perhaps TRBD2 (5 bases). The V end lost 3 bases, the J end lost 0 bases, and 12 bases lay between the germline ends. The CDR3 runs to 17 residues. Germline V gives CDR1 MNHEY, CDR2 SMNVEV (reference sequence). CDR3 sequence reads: CASSFGRGRSGANVLTF. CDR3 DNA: TGTGCCAGCAGTTTTGGACGGGGTCGCTCTGGGGCCAACGTCCTGACTTTC.

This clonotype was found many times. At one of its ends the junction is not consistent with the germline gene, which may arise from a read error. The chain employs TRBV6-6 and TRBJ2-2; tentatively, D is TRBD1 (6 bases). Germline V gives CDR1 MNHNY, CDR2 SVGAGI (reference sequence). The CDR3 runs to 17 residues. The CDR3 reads CASSHSRGKSSTGELFF. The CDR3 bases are TGTGCCAGCAGTCACTCCAGGGGCAAATCGAGCACCGGGGAGCTGTTTTTT.